The clone carrying this TCR beta chain is judged medium-sized. Its antigen is not identified. V lost 5 bases to trimming and J lost 4 bases, with 17 bases between them. CDR1 SEHNR and CDR2 FQNEAQ come from the germline V gene (reference sequence). This CDR3 is built from 16 residues. TCRdb passed the multiplex PCR reads through MiXCR, listing each CDR3 protein once. The sample carries 25,000 or so distinct CDR3 sequences, roughly three quarters recorded once. These data originate in a study of breast tumors, draining lymph nodes, adjacent tissues. Study findings and constraints: Tumors had less TCR diversity than lymph nodes, more than nontumor tissue. The lymph node origin of tumor T cells was framed as consistent with a hypothesis, not demonstrated. Luminal-like breast cancer showed significantly higher tumor–nontumor repertoire similarity than basal-like.

The V and J genes are TRBV7-9 and TRBJ2-2; D is perhaps TRBD1 (6 bases). Sequencing input: tumor-adjacent breast tissue. This TCR derives from a female donor with breast cancer. Some clones in this sample may be carry-over from other donors' samples. CDR3 coding DNA: TGTGCCAGCAGCCCTACAGGGTTGTGGAGCACCGGGGAGCTGTTTTTT. Its translation: CASSPTGLWSTGELFF.